These 19 T cell receptor beta chains originate from one sample sequenced in a study of shared clonotypes between healthy human individuals. Using immunoSEQ multiplex PCR, the repertoire was profiled, and TCRdb retains in-frame clones only, with some absent. The data contain roughly 2,300,000 clones, 85% to 95% of them singletons. Input material: naive CD4+ T cells from PBMCs. Sample subset: CD45RA+ positively selected. These receptors originate from a man between 18 and 35 years old in good health. Some clones in this sample may be carry-over from other donors' samples.

The gene calls are TRBV7-6 and TRBJ2-6, with D perhaps TRBD1 (5 bases). V was trimmed by 2 bases and J by 4 bases, leaving 9 bases between them. CDR1 is SGHVS, CDR2 FNYEAQ, per germline. The CDR3 extends over 15 amino acids. CDR3 sequence: CASSLTQGGANVLTF. The CDR3 region has the DNA TGTGCCAGCAGCTTAACCCAGGGAGGGGCCAACGTCCTGACTTTC.

The chain combines TRBV2 with TRBJ2-5; D call uncertain. Trimming cost V 5 bases and J 0 bases, with 10 bases left between them. The CDR3 extends over 14 amino acids. The germline V gene has CDR1 SNHLY and CDR2 FYNNEI. The CDR3 sequence: CASSPTEYQETQYF. The CDR3 nucleotides read TGTGCCAGCAGTCCAACGGAGTACCAAGAGACCCAGTACTTC. The variable domain in full, completed from reference TRBV2 and TRBJ2-5, reads EPEVTQTPSHQVTQMGQEVILRCVPISNHLYFYWYRQILGQKVEFLVSFYNNEISEKSEIFDDQFSVERPDGSNFTLKIRSTKLEDSAMYFCASSPTEYQETQYFGPGTRLLVL.

The chain couples TRBV5-1 to TRBJ2-7, with 8 bases that match TRBD1. The CDR3 loop spans 16 amino acids. The J segment lost 3 bases and the V segment lost 4 bases, leaving 12 bases of the junction unmatched. Germline V gene sequence: CDR1 SGHRS, CDR2 YFSETQ. The CDR3 protein is CASSMTTGALVYEQYF. CDR3 sequence (DNA): TGCGCCAGCAGCATGACGACAGGGGCTTTGGTCTACGAGCAGTACTTC.

This rearrangement joins TRBV29-1 to TRBJ2-2; D could derive from TRBD1 or TRBD2 (5 bases each). Germline V gene lookup returns CDR1 SQVTM and CDR2 ANQGSEA. Trimming pared 3 bases from V and 4 bases from J, leaving 18 bases between. The CDR3 consists of 16 residues. The CDR3 DNA reads as TGCAGCGTTGATAGTGGCCCGGGACGAAGCACCGGGGAGCTGTTTTTT. This sequence encodes CSVDSGPGRSTGELFF.

The chain couples TRBV7-9 to TRBJ2-2; TRBD1 might be the D (6 bases). CDR1 SEHNR and CDR2 FQNEAQ come from the germline V gene (reference sequence). V was pared by 4 bases and J by 3 bases, with 18 bases between. The CDR3 is 17 residues long. The DNA of the CDR3 is TGTGCCAGCAGCTGGGGGTCCAGGGGAAGTTACACCGGGGAGCTGTTTTTT. Translating gives CASSWGSRGSYTGELFF.

Of note for this clone: This same CDR3 is encoded by further DNA sequences in the sample. The V call is TRBV5-1, the J call TRBJ2-2; D gene ambiguous. Germline CDR1 SGHRS, CDR2 YFSETQ. This CDR3 has 16 amino acids. Trimming removed 0 bases at V and 0 bases at J, with 9 bases between. Written as DNA, the CDR3 is TGCGCCAGCAGCTTGGAGGGCAGAACGAACACCGGGGAGCTGTTTTTT. This gives the protein CASSLEGRTNTGELFF.

The chain recombines TRBV7-3 with TRBJ2-7; D is tentatively TRBD1 or TRBD2 (5 bases each). Germline V CDR1 and CDR2: SGHTA, FQGTGA. This CDR3 region has 15 residues. The V gene lost 3 bases and the J gene lost 4 bases, with 16 bases spanning the gap. The CDR3 DNA reads TGTGCCAGCAGCTTGGGAGACGGGGCCTCTTACGAGCAGTACTTC. Amino acid sequence: CASSLGDGASYEQYF.

Concerning this clone itself: This same CDR3 is encoded by further DNA sequences in the sample. V gene TRBV7-9 combines with J gene TRBJ2-7; the D is unclear. Germline CDR1 SEHNR, CDR2 FQNEAQ (reference sequence). The CDR3 runs 11 residues. The V gene lost 5 bases and the J gene lost 1 base, with 3 bases spanning the gap. The CDR3 protein is CASSVSYEQYF. CDR3 coding DNA: TGTGCCAGCAGCGTGTCCTACGAGCAGTACTTC.

The chain uses TRBV11-2 and TRBJ1-4, with unresolved D. This CDR3 is 19 amino acids long. Trimming left V 5 bases short and J 1 base short, with 23 bases between. In germline, CDR1 is SGHAT, CDR2 FQNNGV. The DNA of the CDR3 is TGTGCCAGCAGCGCGATTAAGACGGGCCTCGGTAGAACTAATGAAAAACTGTTTTTT. It is translated as CASSAIKTGLGRTNEKLFF.

The chain uses TRBV6-1 and TRBJ1-1; D gene uncertain. CDR1 is MNHNS, CDR2 SASEGT, per germline. V was pared by 10 bases and J by 2 bases, with 11 bases between. CDR3 size: 12 residues. CDR3 sequence reads: CATGGFNTEAFF. CDR3 sequence (DNA): TGTGCCACAGGTGGGTTTAACACTGAAGCTTTCTTT.

The chain employs TRBV5-6 and TRBJ1-5; D uncertain. Germline V gene lookup returns CDR1 SGHDT and CDR2 YYEEEE. The V end lost 2 bases, the J end lost 3 bases, and 18 bases lay between the germline ends. The CDR3 has 17 residues. CDR3 sequence reads: CASSFTVAGLTNQPQHF. The CDR3 nucleotides are TGTGCCAGCAGCTTCACCGTCGCGGGTCTGACCAATCAGCCCCAGCATTTT.

V is TRBV27 and J is TRBJ1-1, with D possibly matching TRBD1 (5 bases). The ends were cut back, 5 bases at V and 0 bases at J, with 16 bases in the middle. This CDR3 spans 16 amino acids. Germline V CDR1 and CDR2: MNHEY, SMNVEV (reference sequence). CDR3: CASSARQFGLNTEAFF. The CDR3 nucleotides are TGTGCCAGCAGTGCCCGACAGTTCGGGCTGAACACTGAAGCTTTCTTT.

The J gene is TRBJ2-1, the V gene TRBV5-4; 9 bases are shared with TRBD2. Germline V gives CDR1 SGHNT, CDR2 YYREEE (reference sequence). This CDR3 contains 15 residues. Germline trimming cut 3 bases from V and 7 bases from J; bases unmatched to any gene: 8. For the CDR3, the DNA is TGTGCCAGCAGCTATTTAGCGGGAGAAATGAATGAGCAGTTCTTC. Translating gives CASSYLAGEMNEQFF.

The chain has TRBV7-3 and TRBJ1-2; the match to TRBD1 covers 10 bases. V was clipped by 3 bases and J by 0 bases; unmatched bases: 13. Germline V gives CDR1 SGHTA, CDR2 FQGTGA. The CDR3 extends over 19 amino acids. CDR3 in amino acids: CASSFRAVDRGNANYGYTF. DNA for the CDR3: TGTGCCAGCAGCTTTAGGGCGGTGGACAGGGGGAACGCTAACTATGGCTACACCTTC.

The gene calls are TRBV7-9 and TRBJ2-5, with D maybe TRBD2 (6 bases). This CDR3 is built from 14 residues. Looked up from germline, CDR1 is SEHNR and CDR2 is FQNEAQ (reference sequence). V was clipped by 4 bases and J by 3 bases, with 12 bases between them. CDR3 residues: CASSSQSGEETQYF. The CDR3 DNA reads TGTGCCAGCAGCTCGCAATCGGGGGAAGAGACCCAGTACTTC.

The chain links TRBV19 to TRBJ2-5, with D possibly TRBD1 on 7 matching bases. CDR1 is LNHDA, CDR2 SQIVND, per germline (reference sequence). There are 17 residues in the CDR3. The ends were cut back, 3 bases at V and 0 bases at J, with 17 bases in the middle. The CDR3 nucleotides read TGTGCCAGTAGTATTGGTCAGGGGGGAACCTACCAAGAGACCCAGTACTTC. Its translation is CASSIGQGGTYQETQYF. The full variable domain, its missing parts supplied by reference TRBV19 and TRBJ2-5, is DGGITQSPKYLFRKEGQNVTLSCEQNLNHDAMYWYRQDPGQGLRLIYYSQIVNDFQKGDIAEGYSVSREKKESFPLTVTSAQKNPTAFYLCASSIGQGGTYQETQYFGPGTRLLVL.

This chain connects TRBV6-5 to TRBJ1-2; D is ambiguous. The CDR3 loop spans 15 amino acids. V was clipped by 1 base and J by 8 bases, with 17 bases between them. Germline V lookup: CDR1 MNHEY, CDR2 SVGAGI. In DNA form, the CDR3 reads TGTGCCAGCAGTTACTTAAGGGCGGACTCTCGAGGCTACACCTTC. Translation: CASSYLRADSRGYTF.

This sequence joins TRBV5-1 and TRBJ2-7; 9 nucleotides align to TRBD1. Germline CDR1 reads SGHRS; CDR2 reads YFSETQ. Trimming removed 5 bases from V and 7 bases from J; junction bases left unmatched: 10. The CDR3 is 14 residues long. The CDR3 nucleotides are TGCGCCAGCAGATCCGGGACAGGGTCTTTTGAGCAGTACTTC. This gives the protein CASRSGTGSFEQYF.

The rearrangement links TRBV28 to TRBJ2-3; maybe TRBD2 (6 bases). This CDR3 comprises 16 residues. V gave up 8 bases and J gave up 5 bases, with 23 bases separating them. Germline assignment: CDR1 MDHEN and CDR2 SYDVKM. CDR3 region: CASGESDGRRGDTQYF. The DNA of the CDR3 is TGTGCCAGCGGCGAGTCGGACGGCCGGAGGGGAGATACGCAGTATTTT.